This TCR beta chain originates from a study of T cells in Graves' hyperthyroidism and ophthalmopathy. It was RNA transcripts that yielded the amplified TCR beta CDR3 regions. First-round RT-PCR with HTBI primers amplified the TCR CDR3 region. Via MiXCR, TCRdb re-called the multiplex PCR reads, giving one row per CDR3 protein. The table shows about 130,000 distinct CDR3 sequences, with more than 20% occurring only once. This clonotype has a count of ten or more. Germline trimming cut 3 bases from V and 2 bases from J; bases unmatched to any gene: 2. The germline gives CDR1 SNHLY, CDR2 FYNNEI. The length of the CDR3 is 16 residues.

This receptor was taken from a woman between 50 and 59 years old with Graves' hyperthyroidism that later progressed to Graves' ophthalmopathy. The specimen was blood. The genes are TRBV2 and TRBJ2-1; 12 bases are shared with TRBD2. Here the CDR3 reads CASSDTSGRTYNEQFF. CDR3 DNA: TGTGCCAGCAGTGATACTAGCGGGAGGACCTACAATGAGCAGTTCTTC. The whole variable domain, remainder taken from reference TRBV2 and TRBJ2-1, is EPEVTQTPSHQVTQMGQEVILRCVPISNHLYFYWYRQILGQKVEFLVSFYNNEISEKSEIFDDQFSVERPDGSNFTLKIRSTKLEDSAMYFCASSDTSGRTYNEQFFGPGTRLTVL.